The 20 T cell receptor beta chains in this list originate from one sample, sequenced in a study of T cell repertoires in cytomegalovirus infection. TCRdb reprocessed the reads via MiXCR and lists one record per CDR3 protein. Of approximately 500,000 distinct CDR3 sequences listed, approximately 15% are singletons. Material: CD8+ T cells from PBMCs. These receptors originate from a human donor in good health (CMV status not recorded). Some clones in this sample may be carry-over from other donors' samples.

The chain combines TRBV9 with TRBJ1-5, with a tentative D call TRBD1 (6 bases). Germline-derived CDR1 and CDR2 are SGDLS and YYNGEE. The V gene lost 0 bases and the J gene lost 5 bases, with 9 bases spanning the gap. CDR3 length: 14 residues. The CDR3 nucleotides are TGTGCCAGCAGCGTAGGTCAGGGGTATCAGCCCCAGCATTTT. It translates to CASSVGQGYQPQHF.

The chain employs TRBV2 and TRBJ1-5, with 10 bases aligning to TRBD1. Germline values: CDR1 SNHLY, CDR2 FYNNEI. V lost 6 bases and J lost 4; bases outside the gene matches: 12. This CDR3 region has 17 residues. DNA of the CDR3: TGTGCCAGCAGCCCTATATTCGGGACAGGGGCGAATCAGCCCCAGCATTTT. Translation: CASSPIFGTGANQPQHF.

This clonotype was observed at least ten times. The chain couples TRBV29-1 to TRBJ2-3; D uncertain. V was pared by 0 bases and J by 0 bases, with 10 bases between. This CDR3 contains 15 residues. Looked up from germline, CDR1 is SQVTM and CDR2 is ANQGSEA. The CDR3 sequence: CSVEDQRQSTDTQYF. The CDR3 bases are TGCAGCGTTGAAGATCAACGTCAAAGCACAGATACGCAGTATTTT.

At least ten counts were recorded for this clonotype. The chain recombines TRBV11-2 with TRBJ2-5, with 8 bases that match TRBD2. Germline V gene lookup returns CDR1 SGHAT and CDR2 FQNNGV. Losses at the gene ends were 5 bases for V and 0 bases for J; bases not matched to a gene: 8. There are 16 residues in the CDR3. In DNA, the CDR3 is TGTGCCAGCAGCCGGACAGCGGGGGCCAACCAAGAGACCCAGTACTTC. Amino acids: CASSRTAGANQETQYF.

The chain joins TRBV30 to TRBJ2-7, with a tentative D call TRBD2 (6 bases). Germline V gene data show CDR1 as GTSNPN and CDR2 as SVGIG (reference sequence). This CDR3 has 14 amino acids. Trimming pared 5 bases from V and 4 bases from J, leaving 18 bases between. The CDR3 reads CAWGFDGLSYEQYF. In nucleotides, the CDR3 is TGTGCCTGGGGTTTCGACGGACTAAGTTACGAGCAGTACTTC.

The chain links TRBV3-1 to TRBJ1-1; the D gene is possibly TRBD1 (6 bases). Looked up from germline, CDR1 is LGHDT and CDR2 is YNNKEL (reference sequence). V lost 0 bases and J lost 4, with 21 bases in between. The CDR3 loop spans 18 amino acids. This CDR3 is CASSQDPPVRGRITEAFF. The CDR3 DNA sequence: TGTGCCAGCAGCCAAGATCCCCCGGTTCGGGGGCGGATCACTGAAGCTTTCTTT.

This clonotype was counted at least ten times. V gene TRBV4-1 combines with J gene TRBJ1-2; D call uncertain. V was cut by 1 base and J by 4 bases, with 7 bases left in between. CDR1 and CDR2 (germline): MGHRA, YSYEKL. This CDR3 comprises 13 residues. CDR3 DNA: TGCGCCAGCAGCCAAGTTGGAAGCTATGGCTACACCTTC. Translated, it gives CASSQVGSYGYTF.

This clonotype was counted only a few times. CDR3 coding DNA: TGTGCCAGCAGTTACATGGCGGCAGGGGGCTGGACCGGGGAGCTGTTTTTT. This codes for CASSYMAAGGWTGELFF. The chain couples TRBV6-5 to TRBJ2-2; 8 nucleotides agree with TRBD1. The CDR3 spans 17 residues. V shed 2 bases, J shed 5 bases, and the junction held 10 bases outside the gene matches. From germline, CDR1 is MNHEY and CDR2 SVGAGI.

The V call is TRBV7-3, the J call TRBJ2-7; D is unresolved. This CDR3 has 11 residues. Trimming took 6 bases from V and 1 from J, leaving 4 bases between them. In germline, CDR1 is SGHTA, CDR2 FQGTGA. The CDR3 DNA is TGTGCCAGCAGGCCATCCTACGAGCAGTACTTC. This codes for CASRPSYEQYF.

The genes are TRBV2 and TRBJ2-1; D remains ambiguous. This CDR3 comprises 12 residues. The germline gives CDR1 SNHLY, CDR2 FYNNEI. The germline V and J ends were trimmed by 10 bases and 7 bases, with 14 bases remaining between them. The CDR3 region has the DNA TGTGCCATCGTACATAGGGCTAATGAGCAGTTCTTC. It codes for CAIVHRANEQFF.

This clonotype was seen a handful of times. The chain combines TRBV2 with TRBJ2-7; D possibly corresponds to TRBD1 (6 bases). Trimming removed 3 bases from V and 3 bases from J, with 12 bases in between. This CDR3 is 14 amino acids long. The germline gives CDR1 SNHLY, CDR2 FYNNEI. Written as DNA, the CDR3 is TGTGCCAGCAGTGATTCAGGGGAGAACTACGAGCAGTACTTC. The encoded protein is CASSDSGENYEQYF.

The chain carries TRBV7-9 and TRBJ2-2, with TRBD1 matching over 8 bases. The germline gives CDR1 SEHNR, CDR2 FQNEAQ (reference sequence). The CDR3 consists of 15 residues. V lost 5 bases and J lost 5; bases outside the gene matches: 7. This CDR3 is CASSPTGGITGELFF. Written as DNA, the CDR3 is TGTGCCAGCAGCCCAACAGGGGGAATTACCGGGGAGCTGTTTTTT.

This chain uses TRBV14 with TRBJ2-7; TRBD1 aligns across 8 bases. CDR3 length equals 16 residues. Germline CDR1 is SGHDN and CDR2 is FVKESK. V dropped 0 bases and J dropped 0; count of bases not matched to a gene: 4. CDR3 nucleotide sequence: TGTGCCAGCAGCCAAGAGGGACAGGAGAGCTCCTACGAGCAGTACTTC. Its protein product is CASSQEGQESSYEQYF. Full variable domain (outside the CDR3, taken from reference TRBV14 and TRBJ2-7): EAGVTQFPSHSVIEKGQTVTLRCDPISGHDNLYWYRRVMGKEIKFLLHFVKESKQDESGMPNNRFLAERTGGTYSTLKVQPAELEDSGVYFCASSQEGQESSYEQYFGPGTRLTVT.

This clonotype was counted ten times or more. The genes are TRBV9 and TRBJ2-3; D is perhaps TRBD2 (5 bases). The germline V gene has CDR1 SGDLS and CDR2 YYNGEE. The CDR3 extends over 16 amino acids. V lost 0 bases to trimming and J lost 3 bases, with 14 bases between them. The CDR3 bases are TGTGCCAGCAGCGTAGGTGGGAATGGAGGAACAGATACGCAGTATTTT. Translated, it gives CASSVGGNGGTDTQYF.

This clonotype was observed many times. In DNA, the CDR3 is TGTGCCAGCAGTGAAGCCAAGGATACGCAGTATTTT. Protein: CASSEAKDTQYF. V usage is TRBV2 and J usage is TRBJ2-3, with D unresolved. The CDR3 loop spans 12 amino acids. The V and J ends lost 0 bases and 6 bases respectively, with 4 bases between them. The germline V gene has CDR1 SNHLY and CDR2 FYNNEI.

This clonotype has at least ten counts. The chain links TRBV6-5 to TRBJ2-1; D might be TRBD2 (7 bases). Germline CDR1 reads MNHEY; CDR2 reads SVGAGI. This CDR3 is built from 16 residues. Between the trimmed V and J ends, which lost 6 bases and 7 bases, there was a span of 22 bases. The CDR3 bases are TGTGCCAGCAGACAGGTAGGGGGAGGGCCGAAGAATGAGCAGTTCTTC. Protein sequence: CASRQVGGGPKNEQFF.

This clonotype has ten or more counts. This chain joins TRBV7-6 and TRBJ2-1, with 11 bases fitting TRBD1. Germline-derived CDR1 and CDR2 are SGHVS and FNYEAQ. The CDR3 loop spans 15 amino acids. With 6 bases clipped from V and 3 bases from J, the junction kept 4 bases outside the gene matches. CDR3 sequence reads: CASSSGTGGYNEQFF. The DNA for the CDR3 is TGTGCCAGCAGTTCCGGGACAGGGGGCTACAATGAGCAGTTCTTC.

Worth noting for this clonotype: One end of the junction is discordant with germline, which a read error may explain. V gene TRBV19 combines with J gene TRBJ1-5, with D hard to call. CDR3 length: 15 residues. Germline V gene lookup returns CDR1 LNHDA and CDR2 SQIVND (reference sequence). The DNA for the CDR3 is TGTACCAGTAGTCGGACCGGGCAGACCAATCAGCCCCAGCATTTT. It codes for CTSSRTGQTNQPQHF.

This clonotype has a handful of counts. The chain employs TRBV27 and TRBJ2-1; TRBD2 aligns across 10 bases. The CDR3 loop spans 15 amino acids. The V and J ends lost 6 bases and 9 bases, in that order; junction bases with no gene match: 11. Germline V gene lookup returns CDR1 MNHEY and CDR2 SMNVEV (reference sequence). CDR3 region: CASSFISGRAGEQFF. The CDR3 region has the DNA TGTGCCAGCAGCTTTATAAGCGGGAGGGCGGGTGAGCAGTTCTTC.

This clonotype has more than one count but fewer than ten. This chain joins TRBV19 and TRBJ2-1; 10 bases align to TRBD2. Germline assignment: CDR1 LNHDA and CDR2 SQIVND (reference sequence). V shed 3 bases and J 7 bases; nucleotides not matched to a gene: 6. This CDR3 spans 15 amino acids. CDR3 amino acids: CASSMLAGAGNEQFF. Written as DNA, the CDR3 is TGTGCCAGTAGTATGCTAGCGGGAGCTGGGAATGAGCAGTTCTTC.